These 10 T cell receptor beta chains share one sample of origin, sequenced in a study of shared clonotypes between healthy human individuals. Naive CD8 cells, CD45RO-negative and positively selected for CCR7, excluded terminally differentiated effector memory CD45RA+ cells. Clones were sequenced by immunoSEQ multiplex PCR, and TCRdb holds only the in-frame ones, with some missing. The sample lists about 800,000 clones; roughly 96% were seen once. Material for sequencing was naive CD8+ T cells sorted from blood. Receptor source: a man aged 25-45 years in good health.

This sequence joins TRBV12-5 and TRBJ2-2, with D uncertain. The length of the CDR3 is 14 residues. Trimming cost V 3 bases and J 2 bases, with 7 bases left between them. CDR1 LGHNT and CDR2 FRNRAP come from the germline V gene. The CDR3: CASGFSANTGELFF. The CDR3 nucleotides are TGTGCTAGTGGTTTCTCCGCAAACACCGGGGAGCTGTTTTTT.

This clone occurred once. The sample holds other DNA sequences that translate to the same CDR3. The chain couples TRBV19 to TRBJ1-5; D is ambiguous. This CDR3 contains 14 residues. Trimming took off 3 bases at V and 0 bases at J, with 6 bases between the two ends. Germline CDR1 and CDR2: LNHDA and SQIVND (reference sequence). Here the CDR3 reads CASSIGYSNQPQHF. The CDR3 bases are TGTGCCAGTAGTATCGGGTATAGCAATCAGCCCCAGCATTTT.

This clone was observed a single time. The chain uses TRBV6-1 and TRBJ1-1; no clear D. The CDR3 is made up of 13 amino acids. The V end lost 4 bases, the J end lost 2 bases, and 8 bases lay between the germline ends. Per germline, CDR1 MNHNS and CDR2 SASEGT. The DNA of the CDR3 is TGTGCCAGCAGTGTAGGAGGTAACACTGAAGCTTTCTTT. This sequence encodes CASSVGGNTEAFF.

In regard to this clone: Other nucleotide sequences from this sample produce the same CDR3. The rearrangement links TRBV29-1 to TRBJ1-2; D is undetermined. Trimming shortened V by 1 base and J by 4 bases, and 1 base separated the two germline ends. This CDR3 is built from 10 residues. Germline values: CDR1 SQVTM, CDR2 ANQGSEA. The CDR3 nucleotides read TGCAGCGTTGAAGGCTATGGCTACACCTTC. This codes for CSVEGYGYTF.

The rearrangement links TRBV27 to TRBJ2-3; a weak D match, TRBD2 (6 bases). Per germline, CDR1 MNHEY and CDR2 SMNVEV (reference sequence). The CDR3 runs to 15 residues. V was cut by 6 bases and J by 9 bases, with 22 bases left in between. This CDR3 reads CASSVNGLTGPTQYF. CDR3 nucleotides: TGTGCCAGCAGCGTGAACGGACTAACGGGACCCACGCAGTATTTT.

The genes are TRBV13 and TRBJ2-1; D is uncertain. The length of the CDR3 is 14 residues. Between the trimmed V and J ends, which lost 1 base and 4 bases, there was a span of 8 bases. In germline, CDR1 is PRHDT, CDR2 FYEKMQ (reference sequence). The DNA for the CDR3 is TGTGCCAGCAGCTTAGCCAGCGCGTACAATGAGCAGTTCTTC. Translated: CASSLASAYNEQFF.

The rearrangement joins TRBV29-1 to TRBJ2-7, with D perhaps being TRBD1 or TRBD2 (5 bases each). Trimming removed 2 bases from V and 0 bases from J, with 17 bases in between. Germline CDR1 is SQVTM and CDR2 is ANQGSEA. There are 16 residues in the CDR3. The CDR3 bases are TGCAGCGTTGAAAGTATGGGGGTGGATTACTCCTACGAGCAGTACTTC. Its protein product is CSVESMGVDYSYEQYF.

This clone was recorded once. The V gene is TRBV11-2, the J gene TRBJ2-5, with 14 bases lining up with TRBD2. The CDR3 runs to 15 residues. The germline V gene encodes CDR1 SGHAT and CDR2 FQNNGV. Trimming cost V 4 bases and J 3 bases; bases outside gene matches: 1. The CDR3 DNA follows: TGTGCCAGCAGCTCGGGACTAGCGGGAGAAGAGACCCAGTACTTC. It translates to CASSSGLAGEETQYF.

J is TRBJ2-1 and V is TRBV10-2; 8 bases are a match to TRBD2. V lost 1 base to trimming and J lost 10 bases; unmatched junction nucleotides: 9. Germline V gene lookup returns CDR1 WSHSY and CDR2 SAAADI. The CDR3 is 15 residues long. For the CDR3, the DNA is TGCGCCAGCAGTGAGTGGGGACTAGAGGTGGGGGAGCAGTTCTTC. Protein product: CASSEWGLEVGEQFF.

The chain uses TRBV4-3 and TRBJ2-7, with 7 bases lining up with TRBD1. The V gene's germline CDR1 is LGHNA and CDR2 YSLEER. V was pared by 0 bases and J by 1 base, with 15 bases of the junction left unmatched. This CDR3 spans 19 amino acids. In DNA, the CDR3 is TGCGCCAGCAGCCAAGATTTCTTTGCCACCAGGGACAGTTCCTACGAGCAGTACTTC. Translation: CASSQDFFATRDSSYEQYF.